This TCR beta chain was sequenced for a study of tumor-infiltrating lymphocytes in primary liver carcinoma (dated by TCRdb to 2016 to 2017). Context from the whole study: Of the five patients, three men and two women aged 30 to 69 years, four had hepatocellular carcinoma and one had combined HCC and intrahepatic cholangiocarcinoma. The five patients had tumors of stage T1-T3 N0M0, with maximum diameters ranging from 4.2 to 10 cm. Each sample produced about 3.5 to 8 million productive TCRbeta reads, and read depth showed no significant difference between tissue types. TCRbeta repertoire sequencing, expression microarrays and whole-exome sequencing were combined in the study across five regions of each liver tumor, with adjacent normal tissue and blood also included. A total of some 35 specimens from 5 patients went through TCRbeta repertoire sequencing, namely 25 tumor regions, 5 adjacent noncancerous liver tissues and 5 peripheral blood samples. To link TCRbeta repertoire diversity to the local molecular phenotype, the 20 to 30 tumor region samples were profiled with Agilent mRNA microarrays. Repertoires from technical replicates were highly reproducible, with mean shared-clone rates roughly 0.9 and correlation coefficients above 0.98.

Without any cell sorting, total RNA and DNA were extracted together from around 20-30 mg of bulk tissue using the AllPrep DNA/RNA mini kit. Between November 2015 and early 2016, 4 or 5 patients in China with histopathologically diagnosed primary liver carcinoma had surgical resection. Chronic HBV infection was present in the patients, and the patients were treatment-naive at sampling. Five spatially separated regions were sampled per tumor: superior, inferior, left-lateral and right-lateral poles, plus the tumor centre. According to histology, viable tumor cells made up more than 80% of every tumor sample. Pieces of fresh tumor and adjacent tissue were cut in half, with one half kept in RNAlater at -80 degrees C and the other half sent for histology. A constant-region primer and ProtoScript II reverse transcriptase were used to reverse-transcribe TCRbeta-specific cDNA from about 500 ng total RNA. Three nested multiplex PCR rounds, following a slightly modified ARM-PCR procedure, were used to build the TCRbeta libraries. Multiplex TRBV1-TRBV30 forward primers and a Cbeta reverse primer were used in the first two PCR rounds, each of which was run for 10 to 11 cycles. Sample barcodes and Illumina adapters were attached in a final 25-cycle PCR using Deep VentR polymerase. Before sequencing, amplicons between 200 and 500 bp were purified from gel using a QIAquick gel extraction kit. The TCRbeta amplicons were sequenced with 250-bp paired-end reads on an Illumina HiSeq 2500. The authors processed their data as follows. Reads were quality-trimmed with Trimmomatic v0.33, and paired reads were merged with FLASH v1.2.11 to recover full CDR3 sequences. V, D and J germline segments were assigned to the rearranged TCRbeta sequences using MiGEC v1.2.1b. VDJtools v1.0.0 computed clonotype statistics and Shannon-Wiener diversity indices. Except for diversity analysis, only the 250 most abundant clonotypes of each sample were used in subsequent analyses to reduce sampling bias. TCRdb redid the processing of the public reads, applying fastp at Q25 and MiXCR, and retained in-frame beta chains. Entries are consolidated by CDR3 protein sequence, retaining the most common genes and DNA. The V and J calls follow TCRdb's processing rather than the paper's. This sample has around 54,000 distinct CDR3 sequences in its table, and over 65% of those were observed once. The ten largest clones represent around 23% of the sample.

Study-wide conclusions, independent of this receptor: Bulk unsorted samples precluded comparing CD4+ and CD8+ T cell repertoires. The top 250 clones made up a significantly larger repertoire fraction in tumors than in blood (p = 0.039). Because only the TCR beta chain was sequenced and unpaired alpha chains were not captured, true repertoire diversity is likely underestimated. Repertoire overlap was found to be higher between tumor regions (mean approximately 36%) than between tumor-adjacent (approximately 17%) or tumor-blood (around 15%) pairs, consistent with antigen-driven expansion. Only a few patients were included in the study, and the authors note that the findings should be validated in a larger study. Only about 7.5-25% of top clones were present in all five regions of a tumor, suggesting spatial heterogeneity of tumor-infiltrating T cells.

The CDR3 starts with the cysteine, ends with the phenylalanine, and has 16 residues. The entry retains the CDR3 DNA only, 48 bases that are in frame from base 1. CDR1 is given as SGHRS and CDR2 as YFSETQ, both from the germline V gene. Details on this clonotype: No antigen is known for it. An end of the junction does not agree with germline; a read error may underlie this.

This TCR was recovered from a man in his forties or fifties with primary liver carcinoma and hepatitis B virus infection. In this chain, TRBV5-1 is recombined with TRBJ2-2; the best D guess is TRBD2, with 5 bases matching. The sequenced material came from liver tumor tissue from sampling region 2. According to the study, the label for this sample's cell subset or site signals: tumor region T2, inferior pole. The nucleotides read TGCGCCAGCAGCTTGCGGACGATCGGGTACACCGGGGAACTGTTTTTT. Translated, this is CASSLRTIGYTGELFF.